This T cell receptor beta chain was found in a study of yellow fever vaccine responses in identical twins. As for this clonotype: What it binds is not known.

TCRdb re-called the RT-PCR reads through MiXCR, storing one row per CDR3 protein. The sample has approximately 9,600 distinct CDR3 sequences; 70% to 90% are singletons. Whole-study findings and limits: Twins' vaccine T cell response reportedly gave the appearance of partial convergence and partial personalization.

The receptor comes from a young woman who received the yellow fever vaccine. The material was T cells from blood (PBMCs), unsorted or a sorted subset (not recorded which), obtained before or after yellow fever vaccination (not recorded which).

CDR3 sequence: CASFGGFFSYNEQFF. CDR3 coding DNA: TGTGCCAGCTTCGGGGGCTTTTTTTCGTACAATGAGCAGTTCTTC. The J gene is TRBJ2-1, the V gene TRBV12-3 or TRBV12-4, with D possibly called TRBD1 or TRBD2 (6 bases each). Trimming took off 8 bases at V and 4 bases at J, with 18 bases between the two ends. CDR3 size: 15 residues.